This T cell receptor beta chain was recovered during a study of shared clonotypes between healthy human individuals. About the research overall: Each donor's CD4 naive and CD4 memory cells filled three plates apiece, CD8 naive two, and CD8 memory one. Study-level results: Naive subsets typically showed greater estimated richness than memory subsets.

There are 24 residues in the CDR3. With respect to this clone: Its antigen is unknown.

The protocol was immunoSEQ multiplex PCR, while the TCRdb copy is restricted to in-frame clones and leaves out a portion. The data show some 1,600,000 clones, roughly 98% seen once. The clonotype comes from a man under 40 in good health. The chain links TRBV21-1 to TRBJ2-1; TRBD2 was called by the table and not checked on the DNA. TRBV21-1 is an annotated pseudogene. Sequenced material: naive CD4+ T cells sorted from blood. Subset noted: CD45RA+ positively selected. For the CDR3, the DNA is TGTGCCAGCAGCAAACCTCTCAGAAGGCGTCCCAGCGAGCCTGCTCGTAGCTCCTACAATGAGCAGTTCTTC. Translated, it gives CASSKPLRRRPSEPARSSYNEQFF.